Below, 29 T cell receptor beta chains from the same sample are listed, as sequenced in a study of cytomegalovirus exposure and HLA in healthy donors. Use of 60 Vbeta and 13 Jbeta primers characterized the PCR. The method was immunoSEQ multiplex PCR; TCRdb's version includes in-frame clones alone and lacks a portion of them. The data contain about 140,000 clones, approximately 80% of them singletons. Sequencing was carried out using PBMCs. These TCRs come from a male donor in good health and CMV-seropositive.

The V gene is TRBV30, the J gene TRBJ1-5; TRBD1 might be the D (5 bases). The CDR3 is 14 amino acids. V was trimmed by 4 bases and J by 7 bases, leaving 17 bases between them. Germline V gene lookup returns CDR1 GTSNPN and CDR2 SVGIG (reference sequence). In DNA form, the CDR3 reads TGTGCCTGGACGGGCGGGGCAGGTGAACAGCCCCAGCATTTT. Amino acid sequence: CAWTGGAGEQPQHF.

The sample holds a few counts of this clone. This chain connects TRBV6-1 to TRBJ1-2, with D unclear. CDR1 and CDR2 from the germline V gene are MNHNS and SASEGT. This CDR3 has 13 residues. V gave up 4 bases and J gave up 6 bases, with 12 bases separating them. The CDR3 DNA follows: TGTGCCAGCAGTGTGGGAGGTGAAGATGGCTACACCTTC. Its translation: CASSVGGEDGYTF.

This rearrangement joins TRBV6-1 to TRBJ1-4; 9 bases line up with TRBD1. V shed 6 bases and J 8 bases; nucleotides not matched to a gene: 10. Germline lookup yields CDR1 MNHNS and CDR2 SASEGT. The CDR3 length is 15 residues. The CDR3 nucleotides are TGTGCCAGCAGGGTTTACAGGGGGCGACAGGAAAAACTGTTTTTT. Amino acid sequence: CASRVYRGRQEKLFF.

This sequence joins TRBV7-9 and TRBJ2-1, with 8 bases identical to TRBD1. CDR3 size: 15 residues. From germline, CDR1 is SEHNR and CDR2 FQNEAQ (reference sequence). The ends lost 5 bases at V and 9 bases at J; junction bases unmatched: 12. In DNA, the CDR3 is TGTGCCAGCAGCCCCGGGGAGACAGGGGTGGGTGAGCAGTTCTTC. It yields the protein CASSPGETGVGEQFF.

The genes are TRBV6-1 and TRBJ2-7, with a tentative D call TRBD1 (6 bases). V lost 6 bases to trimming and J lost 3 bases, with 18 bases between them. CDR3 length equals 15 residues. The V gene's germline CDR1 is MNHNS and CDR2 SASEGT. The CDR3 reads CASSPSGDGRYEQYF. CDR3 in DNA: TGTGCCAGCAGCCCATCAGGGGATGGCCGCTACGAGCAGTACTTC.

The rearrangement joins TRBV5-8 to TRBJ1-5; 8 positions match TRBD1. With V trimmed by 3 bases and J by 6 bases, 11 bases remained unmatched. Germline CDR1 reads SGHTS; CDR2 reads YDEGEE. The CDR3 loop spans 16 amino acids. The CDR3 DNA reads TGTGCCAGCAGCTGGGTGGGACAGGTTAATATTCAGCCCCAGCATTTT. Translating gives CASSWVGQVNIQPQHF.

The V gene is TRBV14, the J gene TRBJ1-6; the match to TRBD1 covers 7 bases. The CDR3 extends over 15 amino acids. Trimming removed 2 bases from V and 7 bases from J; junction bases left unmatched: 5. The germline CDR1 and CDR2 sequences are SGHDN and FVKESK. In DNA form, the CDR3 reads TGTGCCAGCAGCCAACTGACAGGGATCAATTCACCCCTCCACTTT. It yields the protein CASSQLTGINSPLHF.

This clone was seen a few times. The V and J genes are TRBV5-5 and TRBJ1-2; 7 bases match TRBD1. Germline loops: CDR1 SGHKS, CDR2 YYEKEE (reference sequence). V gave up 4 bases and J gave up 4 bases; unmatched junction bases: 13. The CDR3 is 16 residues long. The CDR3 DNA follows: TGTGCCAGCAGCCAGGGACAGCTAAAGGGGGGCTATGGCTACACCTTC. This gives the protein CASSQGQLKGGYGYTF.

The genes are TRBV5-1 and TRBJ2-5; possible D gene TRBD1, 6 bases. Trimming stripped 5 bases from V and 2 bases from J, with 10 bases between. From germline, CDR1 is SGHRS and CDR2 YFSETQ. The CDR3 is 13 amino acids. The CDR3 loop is CASSEGTQETQYF. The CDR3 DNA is TGCGCCAGCAGTGAAGGGACACAAGAGACCCAGTACTTC.

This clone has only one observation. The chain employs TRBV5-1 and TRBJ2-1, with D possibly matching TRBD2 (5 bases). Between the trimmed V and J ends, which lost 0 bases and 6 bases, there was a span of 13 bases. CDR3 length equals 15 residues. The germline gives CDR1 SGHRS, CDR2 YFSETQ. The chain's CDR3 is CASSLGEGGVNEQFF. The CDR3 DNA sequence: TGCGCCAGCAGCTTGGGAGAGGGTGGTGTCAATGAGCAGTTCTTC.

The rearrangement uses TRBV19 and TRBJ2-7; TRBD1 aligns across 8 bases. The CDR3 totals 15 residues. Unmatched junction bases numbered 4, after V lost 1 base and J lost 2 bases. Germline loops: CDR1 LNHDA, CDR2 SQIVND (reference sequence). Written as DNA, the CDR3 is TGTGCCAGTAGTATAGGGACAGGGACGACCTACGAGCAGTACTTC. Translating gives CASSIGTGTTYEQYF.

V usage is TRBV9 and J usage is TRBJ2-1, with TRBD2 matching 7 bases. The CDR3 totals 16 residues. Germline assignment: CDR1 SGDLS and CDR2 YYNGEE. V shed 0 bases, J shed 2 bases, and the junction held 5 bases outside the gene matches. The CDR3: CASSVDGGRAYNEQFF. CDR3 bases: TGTGCCAGCAGCGTAGACGGGGGGAGGGCCTACAATGAGCAGTTCTTC.

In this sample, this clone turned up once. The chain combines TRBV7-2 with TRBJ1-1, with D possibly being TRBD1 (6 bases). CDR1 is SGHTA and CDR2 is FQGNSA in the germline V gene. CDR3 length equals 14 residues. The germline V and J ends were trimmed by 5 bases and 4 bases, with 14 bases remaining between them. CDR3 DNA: TGTGCCAGCAGCATGCGACAGGCGGGCACTGAAGCTTTCTTT. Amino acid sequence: CASSMRQAGTEAFF.

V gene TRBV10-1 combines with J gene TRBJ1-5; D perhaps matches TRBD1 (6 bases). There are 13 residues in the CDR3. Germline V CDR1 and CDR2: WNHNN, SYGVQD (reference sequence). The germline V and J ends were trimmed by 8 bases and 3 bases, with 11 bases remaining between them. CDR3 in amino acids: CASPGQNNQPQHF. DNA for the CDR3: TGCGCCAGCCCCGGACAGAACAATCAGCCCCAGCATTTT.

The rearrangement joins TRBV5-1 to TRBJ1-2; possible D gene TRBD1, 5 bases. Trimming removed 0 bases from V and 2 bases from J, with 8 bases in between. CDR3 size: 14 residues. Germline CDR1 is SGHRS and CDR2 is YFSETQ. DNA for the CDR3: TGCGCCAGCAGCTTGGTTCAGGGCAACTATGGCTACACCTTC. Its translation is CASSLVQGNYGYTF.

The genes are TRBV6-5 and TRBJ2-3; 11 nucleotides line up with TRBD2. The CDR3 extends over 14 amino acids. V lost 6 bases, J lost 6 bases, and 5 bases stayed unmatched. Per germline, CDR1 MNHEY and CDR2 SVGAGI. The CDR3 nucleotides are TGTGCCAGCAGCGTACTAGCGGGGGAGGATACGCAGTATTTT. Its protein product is CASSVLAGEDTQYF.

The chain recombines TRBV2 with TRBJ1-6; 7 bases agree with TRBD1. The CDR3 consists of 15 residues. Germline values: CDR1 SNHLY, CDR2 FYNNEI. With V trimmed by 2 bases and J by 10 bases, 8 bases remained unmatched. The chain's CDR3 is CASSETTGYRSPLHF. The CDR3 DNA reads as TGTGCCAGCAGTGAAACGACAGGGTATCGATCACCCCTCCACTTT.

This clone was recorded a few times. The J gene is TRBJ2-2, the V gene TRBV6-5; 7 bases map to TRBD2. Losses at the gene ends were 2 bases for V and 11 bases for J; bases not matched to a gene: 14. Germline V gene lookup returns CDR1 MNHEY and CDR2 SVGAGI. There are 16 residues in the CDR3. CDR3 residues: CASSYLGPSGAPELFF. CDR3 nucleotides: TGTGCCAGCAGTTACCTTGGTCCTAGCGGCGCGCCTGAGCTGTTTTTT.

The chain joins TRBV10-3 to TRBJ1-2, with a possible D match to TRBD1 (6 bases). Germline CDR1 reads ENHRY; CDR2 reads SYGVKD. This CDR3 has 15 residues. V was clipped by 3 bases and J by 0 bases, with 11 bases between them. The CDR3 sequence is CAISDLTGTNYGYTF. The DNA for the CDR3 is TGTGCCATCAGTGATTTGACAGGTACTAACTATGGCTACACCTTC.

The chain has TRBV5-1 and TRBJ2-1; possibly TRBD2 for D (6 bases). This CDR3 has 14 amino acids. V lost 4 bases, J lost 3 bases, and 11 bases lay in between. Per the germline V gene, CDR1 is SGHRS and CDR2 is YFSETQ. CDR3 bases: TGCGCCAGCAGCCCCGGGACTGTCTACAATGAGCAGTTCTTC. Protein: CASSPGTVYNEQFF.

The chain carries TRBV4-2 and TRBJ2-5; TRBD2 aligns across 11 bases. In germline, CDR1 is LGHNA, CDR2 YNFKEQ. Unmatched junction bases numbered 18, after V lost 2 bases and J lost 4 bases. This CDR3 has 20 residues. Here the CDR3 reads CASSQPSLAGLAGGGETQYF. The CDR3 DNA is TGTGCCAGCAGCCAACCTTCTTTAGCCGGGCTAGCGGGAGGAGGAGAGACCCAGTACTTC.

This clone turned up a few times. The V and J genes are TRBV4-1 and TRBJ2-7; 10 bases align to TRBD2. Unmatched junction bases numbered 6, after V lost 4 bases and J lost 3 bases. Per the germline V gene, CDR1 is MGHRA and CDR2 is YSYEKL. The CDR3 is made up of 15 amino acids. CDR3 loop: CASSPYSGGLYEQYF. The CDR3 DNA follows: TGCGCCAGCAGCCCATATAGCGGGGGGCTCTACGAGCAGTACTTC.

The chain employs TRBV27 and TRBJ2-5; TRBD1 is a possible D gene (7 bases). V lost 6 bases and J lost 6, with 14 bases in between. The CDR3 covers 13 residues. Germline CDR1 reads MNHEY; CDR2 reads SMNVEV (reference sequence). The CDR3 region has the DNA TGTGCCAGCAGGAGGCAGGGGGGACAGACCCAGTACTTC. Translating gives CASRRQGGQTQYF.

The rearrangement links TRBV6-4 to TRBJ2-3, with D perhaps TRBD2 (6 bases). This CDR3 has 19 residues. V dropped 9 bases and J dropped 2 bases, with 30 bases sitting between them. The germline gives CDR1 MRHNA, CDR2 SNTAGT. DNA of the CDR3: TGTGCCAGGGGGGGAGAAAACATGTTGCTCCGACCATTCACAGATACGCAGTATTTT. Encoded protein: CARGGENMLLRPFTDTQYF.

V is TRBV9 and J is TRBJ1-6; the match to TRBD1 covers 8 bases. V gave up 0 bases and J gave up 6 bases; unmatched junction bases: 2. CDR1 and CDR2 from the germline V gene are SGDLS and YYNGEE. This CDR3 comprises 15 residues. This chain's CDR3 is CASSVGGQVNSPLHF. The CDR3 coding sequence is TGTGCCAGCAGCGTAGGGGGACAGGTTAATTCACCCCTCCACTTT. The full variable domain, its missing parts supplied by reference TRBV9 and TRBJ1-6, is DSGVTQTPKHLITATGQRVTLRCSPRSGDLSVYWYQQSLDQGLQFLIQYYNGEERAKGNILERFSAQQFPDLHSELNLSSLELGDSALYFCASSVGGQVNSPLHFGNGTRLTVT.

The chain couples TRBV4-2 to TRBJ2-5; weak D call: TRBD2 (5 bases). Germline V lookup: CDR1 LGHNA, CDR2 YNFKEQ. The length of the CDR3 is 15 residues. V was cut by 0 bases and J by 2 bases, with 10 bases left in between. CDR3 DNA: TGTGCCAGCAGCCAAGATTGGAGGCGACAAGAGACCCAGTACTTC. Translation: CASSQDWRRQETQYF.

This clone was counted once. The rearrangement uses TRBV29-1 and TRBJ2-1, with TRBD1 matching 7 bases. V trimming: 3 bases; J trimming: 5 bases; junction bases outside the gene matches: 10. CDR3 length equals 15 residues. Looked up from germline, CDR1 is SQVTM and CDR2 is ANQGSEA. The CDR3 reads CSVDFRDRRDNEQFF. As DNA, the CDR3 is TGCAGCGTTGACTTCCGGGACAGACGTGACAATGAGCAGTTCTTC.

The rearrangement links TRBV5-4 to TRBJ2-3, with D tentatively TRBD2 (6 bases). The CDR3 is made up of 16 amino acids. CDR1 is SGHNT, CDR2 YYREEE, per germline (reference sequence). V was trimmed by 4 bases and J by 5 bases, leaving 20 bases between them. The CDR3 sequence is CASSVRLAGLKDTQYF. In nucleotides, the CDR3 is TGTGCCAGCAGCGTTAGACTGGCGGGACTCAAAGATACGCAGTATTTT.

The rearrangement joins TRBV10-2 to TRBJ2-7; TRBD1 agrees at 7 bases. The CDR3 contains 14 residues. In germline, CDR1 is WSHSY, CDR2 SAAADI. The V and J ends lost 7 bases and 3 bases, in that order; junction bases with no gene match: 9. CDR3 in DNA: TGCGCCAGCATTCCCGACAGGGAGAACTACGAGCAGTACTTC. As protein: CASIPDRENYEQYF.